These T cell receptor beta chains were read from a single sample in a study of blood T cell repertoires in COVID-19. Measured with immunoSEQ multiplex PCR; TCRdb has only the in-frame clones, and not every one. Among about 53,000 clones listed, about 80% were seen once. Sequences were obtained from peripheral blood. Receptors were obtained from a human donor in a cohort sampled during active COVID-19. CDR3s include the opening cysteine and the closing phenylalanine or tryptophan. The order of the fields is D gene, clone size, J gene, V gene, CDR3 protein, CDR3 DNA. D genes are given only for firm matches. Rows may omit the clone size; those that give it use once, few, many or a size class.

>NA|NA|TRBJ1-2|TRBV21-1
CASSQGGRQGYTF
TGTGCCAGCAGTCAGGGGGGACGGCAAGGCTACACCTTC
>NA|NA|TRBJ1-2|TRBV6-5
CASSYGTGEFRGYTF
TGTGCCAGCAGTTACGGTACGGGGGAATTCCGCGGCTACACCTTC
>NA|NA|TRBJ1-2|TRBV12-3/TRBV12-4
CASRQGAYGYTF
TGTGCCAGCAGGCAGGGTGCCTATGGCTACACCTTC
>TRBD1|NA|TRBJ2-7|TRBV28
CASSTGTGGWEQYF
TGTGCCAGCAGTACCGGGACAGGGGGTTGGGAGCAGTACTTC
>NA|NA|TRBJ2-5|TRBV7-2
CASSEAIHQEQTQYF
TGTGCCAGCAGCGAAGCGATACACCAAGAACAGACCCAGTACTTC
>NA|NA|TRBJ1-1|TRBV11-1
CASSGRESTEAFF
TGTGCCAGCAGTGGGCGAGAGAGTACTGAAGCTTTCTTT
>NA|NA|TRBJ1-3|TRBV19
CASRAISGNTIYF
TGTGCCAGTAGGGCCATCTCTGGAAACACCATATATTTT
>NA|NA|TRBJ1-5|TRBV21-1
CASSSAREGYSNQPQHF
TGTGCCAGCAGCAGCGCGAGGGAGGGGTATAGCAATCAGCCCCAGCATTTT
>TRBD2|once|TRBJ2-1|TRBV24-1
CATSDFGGRDVKNEQFF
TGTGCCACCAGTGATTTCGGGGGGAGGGACGTAAAAAATGAGCAGTTCTTC
>NA|once|TRBJ1-2|TRBV28
CASSLGRRGDGYTF
TGTGCCAGCAGTTTGGGCAGGAGGGGTGATGGCTACACCTTC
>NA|NA|TRBJ2-7|TRBV30
CAWIPRDFPTYEQYF
TGTGCCTGGATCCCACGCGATTTCCCCACCTACGAGCAGTACTTC
>NA|NA|TRBJ1-2|TRBV6-4
CASRRENVGGYTF
TGTGCCAGCAGGAGAGAAAACGTCGGTGGCTACACCTTC
>NA|few|TRBJ1-1|TRBV2
CASSEREGTEAFF
TGTGCCAGCAGTGAAAGGGAGGGCACTGAAGCTTTCTTT
>NA|NA|TRBJ1-2|TRBV4-1
CASSQEGAGINYGYTF
TGCGCCAGCAGCCAAGAGGGTGCGGGGATTAACTATGGCTACACCTTC
>NA|NA|TRBJ2-7|TRBV12-5
CASGLVRGSSYEQYF
TGTGCTAGTGGTTTGGTAAGGGGGAGCTCCTACGAGCAGTACTTC
>TRBD2|NA|TRBJ2-3|TRBV28
CASIVAGGRADTQYF
TGTGCCAGCATAGTCGCGGGAGGGCGGGCAGATACGCAGTATTTT
>NA|NA|TRBJ2-1|TRBV5-1
CASSLVPRANEQFF
TGCGCCAGCAGCTTGGTCCCGCGAGCAAATGAGCAGTTCTTC
>TRBD1|NA|TRBJ2-1|TRBV27
CASRMTQGAGEQFF
TGTGCCAGCAGAATGACCCAGGGGGCGGGCGAGCAGTTCTTC
>TRBD1|NA|TRBJ2-2|TRBV10-3
CAISARTGGVIGELFF
TGTGCCATCAGTGCAAGGACAGGGGGCGTGATCGGGGAGCTGTTTTTT
>TRBD2|medium-sized|TRBJ2-2|TRBV11-2
CASSYPLSGGALSTGELFF
TGTGCCAGCAGCTATCCTCTAAGCGGGGGGGCTTTGAGCACCGGGGAGCTGTTTTTT
>NA|NA|TRBJ2-7|TRBV7-8
CASSLGTNEQYF
TGTGCCAGCAGCTTAGGAACAAACGAGCAGTACTTC
>NA|NA|TRBJ1-5|TRBV4-2
CASSPNIGEVNQPQHF
TGTGCCAGCAGCCCAAACATCGGGGAGGTCAATCAGCCCCAGCATTTT
>NA|NA|TRBJ1-3|TRBV6-6
CASSPPGAGNTIYF
TGTGCCAGCAGTCCCCCCGGGGCTGGAAACACCATATATTTT
>NA|NA|TRBJ2-7|TRBV29-1
CSAAPGSSYEQYF
TGCAGCGCTGCCCCAGGAAGCTCCTACGAGCAGTACTTC
>TRBD2|NA|TRBJ2-2|TRBV14
CASSLSGTGAGELFF
TGTGCCAGCAGCTTGAGCGGGACGGGTGCCGGGGAGCTGTTTTTT
>NA|few|TRBJ1-5|TRBV28
CASSRGRGNQPQHF
TGTGCCAGCAGTAGGGGGAGGGGGAATCAGCCCCAGCATTTT
>NA|NA|TRBJ1-2|TRBV19
CASRGEDYGYTF
TGTGCCAGTCGGGGGGAGGACTATGGCTACACCTTC
>NA|NA|TRBJ1-6|TRBV11-2
CASVRSDSNSPLHF
TGTGCCAGCGTTAGGTCGGACAGTAATTCACCCCTCCACTTT
>TRBD1|once|TRBJ2-7|TRBV15
CATSRDREGTGAYEQYF
TGTGCCACCAGCAGAGACCGGGAGGGGACAGGGGCCTACGAGCAGTACTTC
>TRBD2|NA|TRBJ2-3|TRBV5-5
CASIAGGAEDTQYF
TGTGCCAGCATCGCCGGGGGGGCCGAAGATACGCAGTATTTT
>NA|NA|TRBJ2-2|TRBV5-1
CASSPMVGQNGELFF
TGCGCCAGCAGCCCGATGGTTGGGCAGAACGGGGAGCTGTTTTTT
>TRBD1|NA|TRBJ2-1|TRBV3-1/TRBV3-2
CASRDRGGSYEQFF
TGTGCCAGCAGGGACAGGGGAGGTTCGTATGAGCAGTTCTTC
>TRBD1|NA|TRBJ2-6|TRBV7-8
CASSLRGQGAVISGANVLTF
TGTGCCAGCAGCCTCCGGGGACAGGGGGCCGTTATCTCTGGGGCCAACGTCCTGACTTTC
>TRBD1|once|TRBJ1-6|TRBV7-9
CASSLRQGSSPLHF
TGTGCCAGCAGCCTCCGACAGGGGAGTTCACCCCTCCACTTT